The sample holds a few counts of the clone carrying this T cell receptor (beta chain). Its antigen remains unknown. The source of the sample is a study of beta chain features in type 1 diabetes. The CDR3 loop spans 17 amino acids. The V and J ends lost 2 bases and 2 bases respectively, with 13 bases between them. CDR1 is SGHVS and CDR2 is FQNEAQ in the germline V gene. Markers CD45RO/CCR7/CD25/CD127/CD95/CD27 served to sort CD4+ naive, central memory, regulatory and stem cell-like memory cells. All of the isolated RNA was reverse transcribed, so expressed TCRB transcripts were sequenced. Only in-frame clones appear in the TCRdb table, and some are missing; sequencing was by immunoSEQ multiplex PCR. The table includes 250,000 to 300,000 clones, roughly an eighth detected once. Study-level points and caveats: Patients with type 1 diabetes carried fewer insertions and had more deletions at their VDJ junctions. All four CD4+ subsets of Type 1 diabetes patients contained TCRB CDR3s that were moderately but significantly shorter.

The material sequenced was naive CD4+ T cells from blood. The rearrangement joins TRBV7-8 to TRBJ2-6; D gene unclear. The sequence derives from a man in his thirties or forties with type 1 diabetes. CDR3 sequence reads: CASSLQVPRAGANVLTF. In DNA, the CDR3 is TGTGCCAGCAGCTTACAGGTCCCCCGAGCTGGGGCCAACGTCCTGACTTTC.